This passage covers 5 T cell receptor beta chains from one sample sequenced in a study of human T cells and chemical hapten exposure. TCRdb ran MiXCR on the RACE reads and lists one entry per CDR3 protein. Among 150,000 to 200,000 distinct CDR3 sequences listed, 20% to 25% were seen once. Time point described: patch test 3, about 24 weeks after DPC sensitization. Treatment of the sample: therapeutic diphenylcyclopropenone sensitization with weekly scalp DPC. The sample consisted of whole blood, taken in connection with sensitization to the hapten diphenylcyclopropenone (DPC). The receptor set was obtained from a woman aged 35 to 49 with alopecia areata. Some clones in this sample may be carry-over from other donors' samples.

This rearrangement joins TRBV29-1 to TRBJ2-3; D not resolved. The CDR3 length is 16 residues. V lost 4 bases and J 0 bases, leaving 17 bases between the germline ends. The germline CDR1 and CDR2 sequences are SQVTM and ANQGSEA. This CDR3 is CSVGATVRPSTDTQYF. The CDR3 DNA reads TGCAGCGTTGGGGCTACCGTCCGCCCAAGCACAGATACGCAGTATTTT.

The chain is built from TRBV6-5 and TRBJ1-1, with D tentatively TRBD1 (6 bases). This CDR3 has 14 residues. CDR1 is MNHEY and CDR2 is SVGAGI in the germline V gene. Trimming removed 6 bases from V and 6 bases from J, with 17 bases in between. CDR3 loop: CASRGGGGVPEAFF. The CDR3 nucleotides are TGTGCCAGCAGAGGGGGGGGGGGTGTACCTGAAGCTTTCTTT.

This chain uses TRBV25-1 with TRBJ2-5, with a possible D match to TRBD1 (6 bases). The CDR3 extends over 12 amino acids. Germline assignment: CDR1 MGHDK and CDR2 SYGVNS. With 8 bases removed from V and 2 bases from J, the gap between germline ends came to 9 bases. The CDR3 DNA follows: TGTGCCAGCCAGGGGTGGCAAGAGACCCAGTACTTC. Protein sequence: CASQGWQETQYF.

The CDR3 DNA reads as TGTGCCAGCAGTTTACTCTTGAACATTCAGTACTTC. It codes for CASSLLLNIQYF. The chain is built from TRBV12-3 or TRBV12-4 and TRBJ2-4; unclear D gene. The length of the CDR3 is 12 residues. Trimming removed 2 bases from V and 7 bases from J, with 6 bases in between.

There are many counts of this clonotype. This chain uses TRBV27 with TRBJ2-7; possibly TRBD2 for D (6 bases). Germline V gives CDR1 MNHEY, CDR2 SMNVEV (reference sequence). This CDR3 is 16 amino acids long. The V end lost 5 bases, the J end lost 0 bases, and 17 bases lay between the germline ends. The CDR3 DNA reads TGTGCCAGCAGTCTCCTAGCGATGGGGAGCTCCTACGAGCAGTACTTC. Translation: CASSLLAMGSSYEQYF.